These 9 T cell receptor beta chains originate from one sample sequenced in a study of early T cells in non-severe SARS-CoV-2 infection. TCRdb re-called the 5' RACE reads with MiXCR, one entry per CDR3 protein. The profile covers about 84,000 distinct CDR3 sequences, with roughly an eighth appearing a single time and over 2% taken by the ten largest. Input material: whole blood. These receptors originate from an adult who was a healthcare worker with PCR-confirmed SARS-CoV-2 infection or an uninfected control (not recorded which).

This clonotype appeared a few times. The V gene is TRBV19, the J gene TRBJ1-5; TRBD1 is a possible D gene (6 bases). Trimming removed 0 bases from V and 1 base from J, with 16 bases in between. Germline V CDR1 and CDR2: LNHDA, SQIVND (reference sequence). This CDR3 contains 18 residues. The CDR3: CASSIDSLKGGSNQPQHF. As DNA, the CDR3 is TGTGCCAGTAGTATAGACTCACTTAAGGGGGGGAGCAATCAGCCCCAGCATTTT.

This clonotype was observed many times. The gene calls are TRBV7-2 and TRBJ1-5; TRBD1 agrees at 10 bases. This CDR3 is built from 14 residues. V was clipped by 5 bases and J by 6 bases; unmatched bases: 4. Per the germline V gene, CDR1 is SGHTA and CDR2 is FQGNSA. This chain's CDR3 is CASSAGQGSQPQHF. In nucleotides, the CDR3 is TGTGCCAGCAGCGCGGGACAGGGGAGTCAGCCCCAGCATTTT.

The V and J genes are TRBV7-8 and TRBJ2-7; possible D gene TRBD2, 6 bases. This CDR3 contains 14 residues. CDR1 and CDR2 (germline): SGHVS, FQNEAQ. Trimming cost V 4 bases and J 0 bases, with 10 bases left between them. The CDR3 coding sequence is TGTGCCAGCAGCTGGGGACTCAGCTCCTACGAGCAGTACTTC. This translates into CASSWGLSSYEQYF. The full variable domain, its missing parts supplied by reference TRBV7-8 and TRBJ2-7, is GAGVSQSPRYKVAKRGQDVALRCDPISGHVSLFWYQQALGQGPEFLTYFQNEAQLDKSGLPSDRFFAERPEGSVSTLKIQRTQQEDSAVYLCASSWGLSSYEQYFGPGTRLTVT.

This clonotype appeared many times. The chain couples TRBV6-4 to TRBJ2-2; D is perhaps TRBD2 (6 bases). Per germline, CDR1 MRHNA and CDR2 SNTAGT. This CDR3 has 14 residues. Between the trimmed V and J ends, which lost 2 bases and 5 bases, there was a span of 9 bases. CDR3 bases: TGTGCCAGCAGTGACGAACTAGCTACCGGGGAGCTGTTTTTT. Protein product: CASSDELATGELFF.

In this sample, this clonotype turned up many times. The rearrangement joins TRBV29-1 to TRBJ2-1, with unresolved D. Germline values: CDR1 SQVTM, CDR2 ANQGSEA. There are 10 residues in the CDR3. Trimming took 7 bases from V and 14 from J, leaving 15 bases between them. Here the CDR3 reads CSAPGPWEFF. Here the CDR3 DNA reads TGCAGCGCCCCGGGCCCTTGGGAGTTCTTC.

This clonotype was detected only a few times. This chain links TRBV18 with TRBJ1-2; D is uncertain. Germline lookup yields CDR1 KGHSH and CDR2 LQKENI. The ends were cut back, 2 bases at V and 3 bases at J, with 7 bases in the middle. This CDR3 has 13 amino acids. The CDR3 loop is CASSPERDYGYTF. In nucleotides, the CDR3 is TGTGCCAGCTCACCAGAGAGGGACTATGGCTACACCTTC.

This clonotype was observed at least ten times. This rearrangement joins TRBV7-6 to TRBJ1-1; D unclear. Trimming removed 5 bases from V and 3 bases from J, with 10 bases in between. Germline V CDR1 and CDR2: SGHVS, FNYEAQ. The CDR3 sequence is 13 residues long. The CDR3 nucleotides are TGTGCCAGCAGCCAAAACACCTACACTGAAGCTTTCTTT. Protein: CASSQNTYTEAFF.

The CDR3 nucleotides are TGTGCCAGCAGCTTAGGTTCGTGGCAGGCCTCCTACGAGCAGTACTTC. It translates to CASSLGSWQASYEQYF. The chain uses TRBV7-2 and TRBJ2-7, with D unresolved. CDR3 length: 16 amino acids. Between the trimmed V and J ends, which lost 1 base and 0 bases, there was a span of 13 bases. Per the germline V gene, CDR1 is SGHTA and CDR2 is FQGNSA.

This clonotype was counted a few times. The chain has TRBV20-1 and TRBJ1-6, with a possible D match to TRBD1 (6 bases). Germline V gene data show CDR1 as DFQATT and CDR2 as SNEGSKA (reference sequence). Deletions cut 1 base from V and 7 bases from J, with 11 bases between. The CDR3 totals 14 residues. This chain's CDR3 is CSARAGGLNSPLHF. The CDR3, as DNA: TGCAGTGCTAGAGCGGGGGGGCTGAATTCACCCCTCCACTTT.